This T cell receptor (beta chain) derives from a study of STAT5B mutations in CD4+ large granular lymphocyte leukemia. The CDR3 sequence is 14 residues long. Germline loops: CDR1 SGHDN, CDR2 FVKESK. V was shortened by 0 bases and J by 5 bases, with 10 bases between the two germline ends. The survey-level immunoSEQ assay was used. Here immunoSEQ multiplex PCR was the method, and the copy in TCRdb shows in-frame clones only, minus some. In the table there are roughly 29,000 clones, approximately 75% of which are singletons. The gene calls are TRBV14 and TRBJ2-5, with D possibly matching TRBD1 (6 bases). The sample consisted of CD4+ T cells from blood buffy coats. The sequence was collected from a human donor in good health. This CDR3 reads CASSQDTGRETQYF. The CDR3 region has the DNA TGTGCCAGCAGCCAAGATACAGGGCGGGAGACCCAGTACTTC.